The clone carrying this TCR beta chain occurred many times. What it binds is not known. Hyperthyroidism was newly diagnosed in patients aged 18 to 65 (duration under 2 months). Diagnostic assessment was based on clinical symptoms, serum thyroxine and TRAb, thyroid ultrasound and orbital computed tomography. The entry originates in a study of T cells in Graves' hyperthyroidism and ophthalmopathy. Notes on the study in general: Blood also showed most of the thyroid clonotypes that were expanded above 0.001. In validation, the model predicted ophthalmopathy. These predictions came a median about 6.5 months before onset.

Researchers amplified the TCR beta CDR3 regions from RNA transcripts. HTBI primers drove first-round RT-PCR of the TCR CDR3. TCRdb passed the multiplex PCR reads through MiXCR, listing each CDR3 protein once. The data show more than 250,000 distinct CDR3 sequences, with roughly 15% seen just once and roughly 31% held by the top ten. The V and J ends lost 0 bases and 3 bases, in that order; junction bases with no gene match: 1. From germline, CDR1 is SGHDT and CDR2 YYEEEE. This CDR3 is 14 amino acids long. This TCR was sampled from a woman aged 50 to 60 with Graves' hyperthyroidism that later progressed to Graves' ophthalmopathy. The V call is TRBV5-6, the J call TRBJ1-1, with 8 bases identical to TRBD1. Input material: blood. CDR3 protein: CASSLVDRDTEAFF. CDR3 DNA: TGTGCCAGCAGCTTGGTGGACAGGGACACTGAAGCTTTCTTT.